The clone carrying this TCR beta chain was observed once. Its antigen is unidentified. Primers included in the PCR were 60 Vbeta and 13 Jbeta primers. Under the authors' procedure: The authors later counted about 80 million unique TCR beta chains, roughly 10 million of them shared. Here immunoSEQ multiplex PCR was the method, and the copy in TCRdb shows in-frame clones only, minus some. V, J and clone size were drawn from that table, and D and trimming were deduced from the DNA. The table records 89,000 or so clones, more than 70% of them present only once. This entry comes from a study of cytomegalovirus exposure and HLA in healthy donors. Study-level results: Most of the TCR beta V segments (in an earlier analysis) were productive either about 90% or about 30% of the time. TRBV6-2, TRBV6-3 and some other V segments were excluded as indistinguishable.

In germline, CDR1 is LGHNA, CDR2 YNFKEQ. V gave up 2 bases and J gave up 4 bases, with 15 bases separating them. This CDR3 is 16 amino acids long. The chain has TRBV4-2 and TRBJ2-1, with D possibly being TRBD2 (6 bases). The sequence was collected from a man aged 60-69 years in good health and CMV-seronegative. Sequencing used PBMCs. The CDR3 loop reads CASSQRAGFIYNEQFF. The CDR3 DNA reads TGTGCCAGCAGCCAACGAGCGGGCTTTATATACAATGAGCAGTTCTTC.